This T cell receptor beta chain appears in the sequencing data of a study of beta chain features in type 1 diabetes. The CDR3 runs 11 residues. Trimming shortened V by 0 bases and J by 9 bases, and 9 bases separated the two germline ends. Germline CDR1 is DFQATT and CDR2 is SNEGSKA (reference sequence). Expressed TCRB transcripts were sequenced after all isolated RNA was converted to cDNA. The repertoire was sequenced with immunoSEQ multiplex PCR; TCRdb's copy has only in-frame clones and lacks some. The data show 850,000 to 900,000 clones, about a sixth seen once. The TCR was taken from a woman aged 18-30 years in good health. This chain joins TRBV20-1 and TRBJ2-7; D possibly corresponds to TRBD2 (5 bases). The specimen was naive CD4+ T cells from blood. CDR3 amino acids: CSARDRGRQYF. The CDR3 DNA follows: TGCAGTGCTAGAGATCGGGGTCGGCAGTACTTC.